This T cell receptor (beta chain) was identified during a study of CD8+CD57+ T cells in acquired aplastic anemia. According to the study, genomic DNA was the template for TCR beta VDJ and CDR3 profiling. MiXCR, applied by TCRdb to the reads, yields one record per CDR3 protein. The profile covers fewer than 200,000 distinct CDR3 sequences, with 65% to 75% appearing a single time and under 60% taken by the ten largest. V gave up 7 bases and J gave up 0 bases; unmatched junction bases: 5. The CDR3 has 15 residues. Germline CDR1 reads ENHRY; CDR2 reads SYGVKD. The authors sequenced patients whose flow cytometry had shown CD8+CD57+ cell expansion. All patients had severe acquired aplastic anemia.

The specimen was sorted CD4+, CD8+, or CD8+CD57+ T cells (not recorded which) from PBMCs. The V and J genes are TRBV10-3 and TRBJ2-7; 11 bases agree with TRBD2. This receptor was taken from a human donor with aplastic anemia. CDR3 protein: CAITRGLADSYEQYF. CDR3 in DNA: TGTGCCATCACCCGGGGACTAGCGGACTCCTACGAGCAGTACTTC.